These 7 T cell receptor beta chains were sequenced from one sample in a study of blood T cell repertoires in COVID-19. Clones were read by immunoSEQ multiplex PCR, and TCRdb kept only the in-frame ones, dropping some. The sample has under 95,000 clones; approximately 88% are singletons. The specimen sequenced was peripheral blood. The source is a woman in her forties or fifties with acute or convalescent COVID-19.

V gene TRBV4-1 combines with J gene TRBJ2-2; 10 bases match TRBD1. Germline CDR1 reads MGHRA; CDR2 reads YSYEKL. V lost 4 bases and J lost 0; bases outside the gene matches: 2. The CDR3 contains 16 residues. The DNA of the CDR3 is TGCGCCAGCAGCCGCGGGACAGGGGCGAACACCGGGGAGCTGTTTTTT. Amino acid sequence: CASSRGTGANTGELFF.

The CDR3 is CASSETHGGPEQFF. As DNA, the CDR3 is TGTGCCAGCAGTGAAACCCATGGTGGGCCTGAGCAGTTCTTC. The V call is TRBV6-1, the J call TRBJ2-1; D is undetermined. This CDR3 region has 14 residues. CDR1 is MNHNS and CDR2 is SASEGT in the germline V gene. The V end was cut by 2 bases, the J end by 9 bases, with 14 bases between.

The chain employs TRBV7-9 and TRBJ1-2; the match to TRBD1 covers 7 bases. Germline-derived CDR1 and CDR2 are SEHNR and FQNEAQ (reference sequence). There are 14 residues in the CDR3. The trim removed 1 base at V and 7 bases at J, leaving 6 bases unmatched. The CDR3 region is CASSLDTGVAGYTF. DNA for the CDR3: TGTGCCAGCAGCTTAGATACAGGGGTGGCTGGCTACACCTTC.

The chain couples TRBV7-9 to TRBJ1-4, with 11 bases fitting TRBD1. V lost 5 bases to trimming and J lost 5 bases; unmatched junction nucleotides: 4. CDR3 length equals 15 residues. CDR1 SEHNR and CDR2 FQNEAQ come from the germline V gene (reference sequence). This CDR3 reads CASSKGQGGNEKLFF. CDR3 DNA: TGTGCCAGCAGCAAGGGACAGGGGGGAAATGAAAAACTGTTTTTT.

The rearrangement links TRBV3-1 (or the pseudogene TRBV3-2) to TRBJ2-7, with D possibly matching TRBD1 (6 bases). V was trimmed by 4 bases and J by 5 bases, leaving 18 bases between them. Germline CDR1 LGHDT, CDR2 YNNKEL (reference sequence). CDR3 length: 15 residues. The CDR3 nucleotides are TGTGCCAGCAGCCGCGGTGCCTTTGGGGACAACGAGCAGTACTTC. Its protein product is CASSRGAFGDNEQYF.

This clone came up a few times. CDR3 nucleotides: TGTGCCAGCAGCTGGGGGGTTCATAGCACTGAAGCTTTCTTT. Its translation: CASSWGVHSTEAFF. The gene calls are TRBV11-1 and TRBJ1-1; weak D call: TRBD1 (5 bases). From germline, CDR1 is SGHAT and CDR2 FQDESV (reference sequence). The V and J ends lost 4 bases and 4 bases respectively, with 13 bases between them. This CDR3 has 14 residues.

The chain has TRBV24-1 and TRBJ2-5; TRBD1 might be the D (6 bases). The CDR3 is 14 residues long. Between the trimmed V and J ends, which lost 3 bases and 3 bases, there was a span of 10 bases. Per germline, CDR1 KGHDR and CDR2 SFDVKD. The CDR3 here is CATSDGAGEETQYF. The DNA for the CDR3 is TGTGCCACCAGTGATGGTGCAGGGGAAGAGACCCAGTACTTC.